These T cell receptor beta chains were read from a single sample in a study of monozygotic twins with cystic fibrosis. Here immunoSEQ multiplex PCR was the method, and the copy in TCRdb shows in-frame clones only, minus some. The profile covers roughly 26,000 clones, with 90% appearing a single time and approximately 0.54% taken by the ten largest. The specimen was blood. The receptors originated from a girl aged 2 to 10 with cystic fibrosis. The CDR3 runs from the conserved cysteine through the conserved F or W. A D gene is named only where the DNA matches it firmly. A row's size may be missing; if present it is once, few, many or a size class.

D gene: TRBD1
clone size: NA
V gene: TRBV13
J gene: TRBJ1-2
CDR3 length: 15
CDR3 protein: CASSLSTGGRDGYTF
CDR3 DNA: TGTGCCAGCAGCTTATCGACAGGGGGACGAGATGGCTACACCTTC

D gene: NA
clone size: NA
V gene: TRBV7-3
J gene: TRBJ2-7
CDR3 length: 15
CDR3 protein: CASSLQAGSSYEQYF
CDR3 DNA: TGTGCCAGCAGCCTCCAAGCCGGCAGCTCCTACGAGCAGTACTTC

D gene: NA
clone size: NA
V gene: TRBV5-1
J gene: TRBJ2-7
CDR3 length: 14
CDR3 protein: CASMRQESSYEQYF
CDR3 DNA: TGCGCCAGCATGAGACAGGAGAGCTCCTACGAGCAGTACTTC

D gene: TRBD1
clone size: NA
V gene: TRBV27
J gene: TRBJ2-1
CDR3 length: 15
CDR3 protein: CASSLHPTGFNEQFF
CDR3 DNA: TGTGCCAGCAGTTTACACCCGACAGGGTTCAATGAGCAGTTCTTC

D gene: NA
clone size: NA
V gene: TRBV7-9
J gene: TRBJ2-7
CDR3 length: 12
CDR3 protein: CASSLAGGEQYF
CDR3 DNA: TGTGCCAGCAGCCTAGCAGGAGGGGAGCAGTACTTC

D gene: TRBD2
clone size: NA
V gene: TRBV5-1
J gene: TRBJ2-5
CDR3 length: 15
CDR3 protein: CASSINQRGQETQYF
CDR3 DNA: TGCGCCAGCAGCATAAACCAGCGGGGCCAAGAGACCCAGTACTTC

D gene: TRBD1
clone size: few
V gene: TRBV4-3
J gene: TRBJ1-2
CDR3 length: 14
CDR3 protein: CASSQGQGAGGYTF
CDR3 DNA: TGCGCCAGCAGCCAAGGACAGGGGGCAGGGGGCTACACCTTC

D gene: TRBD1
clone size: NA
V gene: TRBV5-3
J gene: TRBJ2-3
CDR3 length: 17
CDR3 protein: CARSSDGQGCMTDTQYF
CDR3 DNA: TGTGCCAGAAGCTCTGATGGACAGGGGTGTATGACAGATACGCAGTATTTT

D gene: TRBD1
clone size: NA
V gene: TRBV10-1
J gene: TRBJ1-2
CDR3 length: 16
CDR3 protein: CARTTGGDPANRCYTF
CDR3 DNA: TGCGCCAGGACGACAGGGGGCGATCCGGCTAATAGATGCTACACCTTC

D gene: NA
clone size: NA
V gene: TRBV4-2
J gene: TRBJ2-2
CDR3 length: 14
CDR3 protein: CASSQGRNTGELFF
CDR3 DNA: TGTGCCAGCAGCCAGGGGCGGAACACCGGGGAGCTGTTTTTT

D gene: NA
clone size: NA
V gene: TRBV4-3
J gene: TRBJ1-5
CDR3 length: 13
CDR3 protein: CASSLGPNQPQHF
CDR3 DNA: TGCGCCAGCAGCCTCGGGCCCAATCAGCCCCAGCATTTT

D gene: NA
clone size: NA
V gene: TRBV18
J gene: TRBJ2-7
CDR3 length: 14
CDR3 protein: CASSPVRDSYEQYF
CDR3 DNA: TGTGCCAGCTCACCTGTTCGGGACTCCTACGAGCAGTACTTC

D gene: NA
clone size: NA
V gene: TRBV7-9
J gene: TRBJ1-2
CDR3 length: 15
CDR3 protein: CASSLNFRKIYGYTF
CDR3 DNA: TGTGCCAGCAGCTTAAATTTTCGGAAAATCTATGGCTACACCTTC

D gene: NA
clone size: NA
V gene: TRBV20-1
J gene: TRBJ2-3
CDR3 length: 10
CDR3 protein: CSGPGDTQYF
CDR3 DNA: TGCAGTGGCCCCGGAGATACGCAGTATTTT

D gene: TRBD1
clone size: NA
V gene: TRBV27
J gene: TRBJ1-2
CDR3 length: 16
CDR3 protein: CASSFHDRAPSYGYTF
CDR3 DNA: TGTGCCAGCAGTTTCCATGACAGGGCTCCTTCCTATGGCTACACCTTC

D gene: NA
clone size: NA
V gene: TRBV11-2
J gene: TRBJ2-7
CDR3 length: 16
CDR3 protein: CASSSLVTGRSYEQYF
CDR3 DNA: TGTGCCAGCAGCTCCCTCGTGACAGGGAGGTCTTACGAGCAGTACTTC

D gene: NA
clone size: NA
V gene: TRBV30
J gene: TRBJ1-2
CDR3 length: 10
CDR3 protein: CAGTWSGYTF
CDR3 DNA: TGTGCTGGGACTTGGTCTGGCTACACCTTC

D gene: NA
clone size: NA
V gene: TRBV18
J gene: TRBJ2-1
CDR3 length: 18
CDR3 protein: CASSPRAMGTSTYNEQFF
CDR3 DNA: TGTGCCAGCTCACCGAGGGCAATGGGGACATCCACCTACAATGAGCAGTTCTTC

D gene: NA
clone size: few
V gene: TRBV29-1
J gene: TRBJ1-1
CDR3 length: 12
CDR3 protein: CSVDDWNTEAFF
CDR3 DNA: TGCAGCGTGGATGACTGGAACACTGAAGCTTTCTTT

D gene: NA
clone size: NA
V gene: TRBV21-1
J gene: TRBJ2-1
CDR3 length: 14
CDR3 protein: CASINYPSYNEQFF
CDR3 DNA: TGTGCCAGCATTAACTACCCCTCCTACAATGAGCAGTTCTTC

D gene: TRBD1
clone size: NA
V gene: TRBV6-5
J gene: TRBJ1-2
CDR3 length: 16
CDR3 protein: CASSYLTGTGAQGYTF
CDR3 DNA: TGTGCCAGCAGTTACCTTACCGGGACAGGGGCCCAGGGCTACACCTTC

D gene: TRBD2
clone size: NA
V gene: TRBV5-1
J gene: TRBJ2-3
CDR3 length: 17
CDR3 protein: CASSLVLVAGGTDTQYF
CDR3 DNA: TGCGCCAGCAGCTTGGTCTTAGTTGCGGGGGGCACAGATACGCAGTATTTT

D gene: NA
clone size: NA
V gene: TRBV5-6
J gene: TRBJ2-5
CDR3 length: 13
CDR3 protein: CASSRQGGETQYF
CDR3 DNA: TGTGCCAGCAGCCGTCAGGGGGGTGAGACCCAGTACTTC

D gene: TRBD1
clone size: NA
V gene: TRBV11-3
J gene: TRBJ2-2
CDR3 length: 15
CDR3 protein: CASSPSGQQSGELFF
CDR3 DNA: TGTGCCAGCAGCCCTTCGGGACAGCAATCCGGGGAGCTGTTTTTT

D gene: NA
clone size: NA
V gene: TRBV5-6
J gene: TRBJ1-1
CDR3 length: 15
CDR3 protein: CASSLRGSPLTEAFF
CDR3 DNA: TGTGCCAGCAGCTTAAGGGGCTCTCCTCTCACTGAAGCTTTCTTT

D gene: NA
clone size: NA
V gene: TRBV7-2
J gene: TRBJ1-2
CDR3 length: 16
CDR3 protein: CASSQTTTGLGYGYTF
CDR3 DNA: TGTGCCAGCAGCCAAACTACCACAGGGTTGGGATATGGCTACACCTTC

D gene: NA
clone size: NA
V gene: TRBV6-1
J gene: TRBJ2-1
CDR3 length: 11
CDR3 protein: CASSADVEQFF
CDR3 DNA: TGTGCCAGCAGTGCGGACGTGGAGCAGTTCTTC

D gene: NA
clone size: NA
V gene: TRBV15
J gene: TRBJ1-3
CDR3 length: 14
CDR3 protein: CATSRDGLQNTIYF
CDR3 DNA: TGTGCCACCAGCAGAGACGGACTGCAAAACACCATATATTTT

D gene: NA
clone size: NA
V gene: TRBV5-1
J gene: TRBJ1-1
CDR3 length: 12
CDR3 protein: CASSPQGGEAFF
CDR3 DNA: TGCGCCAGCAGCCCACAGGGTGGGGAAGCTTTCTTT

D gene: NA
clone size: few
V gene: TRBV2
J gene: TRBJ1-5
CDR3 length: 16
CDR3 protein: CASSDGGTRGDQPQHF
CDR3 DNA: TGTGCCAGCAGTGATGGGGGTACCAGGGGAGATCAGCCCCAGCATTTT

D gene: NA
clone size: NA
V gene: TRBV7-8
J gene: TRBJ1-1
CDR3 length: 13
CDR3 protein: CASSLGKNTEAFF
CDR3 DNA: TGTGCCAGCAGCTTAGGAAAGAACACTGAAGCTTTCTTT

D gene: TRBD1
clone size: NA
V gene: TRBV6-6
J gene: TRBJ1-2
CDR3 length: 13
CDR3 protein: CASSPGQVLGYTF
CDR3 DNA: TGTGCCAGCAGTCCCGGACAGGTGCTGGGCTACACCTTC

D gene: TRBD1
clone size: NA
V gene: TRBV5-1
J gene: TRBJ2-2
CDR3 length: 15
CDR3 protein: CASSPGQGMTGELFF
CDR3 DNA: TGCGCCAGCAGCCCGGGACAGGGGATGACCGGGGAGCTGTTTTTT

D gene: NA
clone size: NA
V gene: TRBV5-1
J gene: TRBJ2-3
CDR3 length: 15
CDR3 protein: CASSLELPGTDTQYF
CDR3 DNA: TGCGCCAGCAGCTTGGAACTCCCGGGGACAGATACGCAGTATTTT

D gene: TRBD2
clone size: NA
V gene: TRBV5-1
J gene: TRBJ2-5
CDR3 length: 15
CDR3 protein: CASSLGAGLAETQYF
CDR3 DNA: TGCGCCAGCAGCTTGGGAGCGGGGCTCGCGGAGACCCAGTACTTC

D gene: NA
clone size: NA
V gene: TRBV6-6
J gene: TRBJ1-1
CDR3 length: 15
CDR3 protein: CASSYPPGMNTEAFF
CDR3 DNA: TGTGCCAGCAGTTATCCCCCGGGAATGAACACTGAAGCTTTCTTT

D gene: NA
clone size: NA
V gene: TRBV5-1
J gene: TRBJ1-3
CDR3 length: 17
CDR3 protein: CASSLGGTRGAGNTIYF
CDR3 DNA: TGCGCCAGCAGCTTGGGAGGGACCAGGGGAGCTGGAAACACCATATATTTT